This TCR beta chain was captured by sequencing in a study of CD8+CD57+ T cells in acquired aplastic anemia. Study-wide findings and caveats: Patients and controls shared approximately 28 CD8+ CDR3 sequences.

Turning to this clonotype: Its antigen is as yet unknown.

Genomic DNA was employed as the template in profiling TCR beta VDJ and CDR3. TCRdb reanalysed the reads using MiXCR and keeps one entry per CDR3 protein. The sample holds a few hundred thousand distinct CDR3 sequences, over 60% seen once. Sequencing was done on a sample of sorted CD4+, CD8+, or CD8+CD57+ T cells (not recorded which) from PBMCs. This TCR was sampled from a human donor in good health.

The CDR3 region has the DNA TGTGCCACCAGCAGAGATACGGGGGGGTCCCATGAGCAGTTCTTC. This translates into CATSRDTGGSHEQFF. The chain uses TRBV15 and TRBJ2-1; TRBD2 matches at 8 bases. Germline values: CDR1 LNHNV, CDR2 YYDKDF (reference sequence). This CDR3 is 15 amino acids long. V lost 0 bases, J lost 8 bases, and 6 bases stayed unmatched.